This TCR beta chain was sequenced in a study of glioma-infiltrating T cells. In its sample, this clonotype was seen many times. What it recognizes is unknown. TCR alpha and beta CDR3 regions were amplified from RNA using iRepertoire nested multiplex PCR. Each CDR3 protein is one row after TCRdb ran MiXCR on the multiplex PCR reads. Of fewer than 500,000 distinct CDR3 sequences detected, roughly two fifths appear once; the ten largest clones hold more than 10%. Whole-study results and caveats: Patients with low tissue-blood divergence carried a signature set of shared blood CDR3 motifs. Non-neoplastic patients had below-expected tissue-blood divergence, while all gliomas exceeded expectation. Only very few CDR3 sequences appeared in both tissue and blood.

The CDR3 length is 13 residues. V gave up 6 bases and J gave up 6 bases, with 13 bases separating them. Per the germline V gene, CDR1 is MNHNS and CDR2 is SASEGT. The rearrangement links TRBV6-1 to TRBJ2-3; D possibly corresponds to TRBD2 (6 bases). The sequence was obtained from a human donor with low-grade glioma or glioblastoma, undergoing nonglioma brain surgery, or in good health (not recorded which). Sample: glioma tissue, nonneoplastic brain tissue, or PBMCs (not recorded which). CDR3 in DNA: TGTGCCAGCAGCTGGCGGGAAGGGGATACGCAGTATTTT. This gives the protein CASSWREGDTQYF.